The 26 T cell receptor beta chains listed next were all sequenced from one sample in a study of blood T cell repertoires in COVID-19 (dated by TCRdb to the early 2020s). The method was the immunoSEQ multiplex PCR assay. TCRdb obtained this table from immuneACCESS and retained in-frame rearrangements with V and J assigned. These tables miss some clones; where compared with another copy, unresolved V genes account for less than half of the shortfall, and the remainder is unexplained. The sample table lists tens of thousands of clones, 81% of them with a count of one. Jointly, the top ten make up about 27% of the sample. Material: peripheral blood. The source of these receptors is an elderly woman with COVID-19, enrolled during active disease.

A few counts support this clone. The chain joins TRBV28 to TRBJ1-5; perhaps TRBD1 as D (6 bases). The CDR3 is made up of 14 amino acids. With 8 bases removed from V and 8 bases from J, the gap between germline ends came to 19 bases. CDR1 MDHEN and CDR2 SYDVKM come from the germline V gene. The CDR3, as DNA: TGTGCCAGCCTTGTAGGGGGGGTCGGGAAGCCCCAGCATTTT. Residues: CASLVGGVGKPQHF.

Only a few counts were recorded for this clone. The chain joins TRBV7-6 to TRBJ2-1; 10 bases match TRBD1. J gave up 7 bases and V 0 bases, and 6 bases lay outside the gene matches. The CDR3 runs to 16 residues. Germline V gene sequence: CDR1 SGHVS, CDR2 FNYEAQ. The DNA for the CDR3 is TGTGCCAGCAGCTTAGCGCCGGGACAGGGGCAGAATGAGCAGTTCTTC. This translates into CASSLAPGQGQNEQFF. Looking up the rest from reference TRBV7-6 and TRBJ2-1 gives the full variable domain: GAGVSQSPRYKVTKRGQDVALRCDPISGHVSLYWYRQALGQGPEFLTYFNYEAQQDKSGLPNDRFSAERPEGSISTLTIQRTEQRDSAMYRCASSLAPGQGQNEQFFGPGTRLTVL.

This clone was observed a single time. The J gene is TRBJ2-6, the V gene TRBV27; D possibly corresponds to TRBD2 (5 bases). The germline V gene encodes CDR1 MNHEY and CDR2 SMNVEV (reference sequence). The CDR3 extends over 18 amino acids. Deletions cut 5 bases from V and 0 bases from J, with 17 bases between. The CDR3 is CASSPSRGLDSGANVLTF. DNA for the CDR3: TGTGCCAGCAGTCCTAGCCGCGGACTGGACTCTGGGGCCAACGTCCTGACTTTC.

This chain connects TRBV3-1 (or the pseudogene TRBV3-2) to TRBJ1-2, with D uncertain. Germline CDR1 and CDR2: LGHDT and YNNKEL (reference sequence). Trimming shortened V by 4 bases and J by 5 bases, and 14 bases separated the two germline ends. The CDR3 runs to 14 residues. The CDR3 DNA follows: TGTGCCAGCAGCCTCTCAACAGTACTGTATGGCTACACCTTC. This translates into CASSLSTVLYGYTF.

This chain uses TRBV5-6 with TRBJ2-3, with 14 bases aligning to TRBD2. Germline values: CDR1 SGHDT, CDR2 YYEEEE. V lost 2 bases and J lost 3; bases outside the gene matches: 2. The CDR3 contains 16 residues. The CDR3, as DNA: TGTGCCAGCAGCTTTCGGACTAGCGGGGGGACAGATACGCAGTATTTT. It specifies CASSFRTSGGTDTQYF.

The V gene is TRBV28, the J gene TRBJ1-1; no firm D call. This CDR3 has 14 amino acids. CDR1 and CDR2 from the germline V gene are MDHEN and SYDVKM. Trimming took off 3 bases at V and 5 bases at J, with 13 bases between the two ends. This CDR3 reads CASSFFLLETEAFF. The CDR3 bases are TGTGCCAGCAGTTTTTTTCTACTGGAGACTGAAGCTTTCTTT.

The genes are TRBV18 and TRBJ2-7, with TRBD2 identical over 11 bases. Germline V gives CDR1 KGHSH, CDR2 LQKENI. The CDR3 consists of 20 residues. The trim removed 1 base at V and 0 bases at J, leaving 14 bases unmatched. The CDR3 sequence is CASSPLSGTSGTSGSYEQYF. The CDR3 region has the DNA TGTGCCAGCTCACCACTATCCGGGACGTCCGGGACTAGCGGCTCCTACGAGCAGTACTTC.

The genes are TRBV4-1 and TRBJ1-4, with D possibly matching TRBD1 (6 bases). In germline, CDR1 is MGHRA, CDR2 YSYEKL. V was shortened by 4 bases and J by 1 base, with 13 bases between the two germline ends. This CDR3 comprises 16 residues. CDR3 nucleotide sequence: TGCGCCAGCAGCCGGGGCAGGGGCGAAACTAATGAAAAACTGTTTTTT. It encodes CASSRGRGETNEKLFF.

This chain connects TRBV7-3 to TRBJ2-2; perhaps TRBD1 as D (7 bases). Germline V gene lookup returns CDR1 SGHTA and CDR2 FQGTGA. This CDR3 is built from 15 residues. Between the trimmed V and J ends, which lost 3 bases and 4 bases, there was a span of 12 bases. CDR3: CASSFRQGGTGELFF. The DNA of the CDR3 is TGTGCCAGCAGCTTCAGACAGGGAGGCACCGGGGAGCTGTTTTTT.

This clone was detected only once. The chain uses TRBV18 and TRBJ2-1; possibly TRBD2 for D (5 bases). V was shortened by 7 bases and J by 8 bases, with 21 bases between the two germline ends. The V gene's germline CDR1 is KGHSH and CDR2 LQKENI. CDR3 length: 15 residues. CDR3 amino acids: CASFRDSQTGDEQFF. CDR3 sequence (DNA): TGTGCCAGCTTCCGGGATTCGCAGACGGGCGATGAGCAGTTCTTC.

This CDR3 is CAWRGIANTGELFF. Written as DNA, the CDR3 is TGTGCCTGGCGGGGGATCGCGAACACCGGGGAGCTGTTTTTT. The V call is TRBV30, the J call TRBJ2-2, with TRBD2 as a possible D gene (6 bases). Looked up from germline, CDR1 is GTSNPN and CDR2 is SVGIG (reference sequence). CDR3 length: 14 residues. V was trimmed by 5 bases and J by 0 bases, leaving 10 bases between them.

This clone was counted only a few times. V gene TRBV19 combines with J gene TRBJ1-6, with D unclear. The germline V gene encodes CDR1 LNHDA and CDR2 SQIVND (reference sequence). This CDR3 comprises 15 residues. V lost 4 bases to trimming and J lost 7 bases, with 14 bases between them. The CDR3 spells CASSTAEGANSPLHF. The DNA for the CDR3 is TGTGCCAGTAGTACGGCCGAGGGAGCCAATTCACCCCTCCACTTT.

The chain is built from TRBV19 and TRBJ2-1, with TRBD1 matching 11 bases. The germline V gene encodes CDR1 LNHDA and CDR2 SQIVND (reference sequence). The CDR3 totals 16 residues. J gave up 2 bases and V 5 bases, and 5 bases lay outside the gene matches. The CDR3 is CASSRWGQGAYNEQFF. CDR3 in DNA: TGTGCCAGTAGTCGCTGGGGACAGGGGGCCTACAATGAGCAGTTCTTC.

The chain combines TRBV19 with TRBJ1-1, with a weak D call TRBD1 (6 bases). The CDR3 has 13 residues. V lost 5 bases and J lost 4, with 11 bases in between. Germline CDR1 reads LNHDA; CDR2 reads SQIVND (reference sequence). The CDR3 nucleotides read TGTGCCAGTAGTTCCCAGGGGCGCACTGAAGCTTTCTTT. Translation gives CASSSQGRTEAFF.

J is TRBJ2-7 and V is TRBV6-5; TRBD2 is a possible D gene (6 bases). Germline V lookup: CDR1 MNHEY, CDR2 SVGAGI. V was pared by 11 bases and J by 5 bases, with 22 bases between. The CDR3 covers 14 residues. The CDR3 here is CASRPGLTKDEQYF. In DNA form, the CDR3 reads TGTGCCTCCCGACCGGGACTTACAAAGGACGAGCAGTACTTC.

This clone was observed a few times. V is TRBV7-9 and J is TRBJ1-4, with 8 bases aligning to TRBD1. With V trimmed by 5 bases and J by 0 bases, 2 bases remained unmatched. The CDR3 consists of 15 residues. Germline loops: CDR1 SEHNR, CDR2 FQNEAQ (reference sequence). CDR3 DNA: TGTGCCAGCAGCCAACAGGGGGCAACTAATGAAAAACTGTTTTTT. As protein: CASSQQGATNEKLFF.

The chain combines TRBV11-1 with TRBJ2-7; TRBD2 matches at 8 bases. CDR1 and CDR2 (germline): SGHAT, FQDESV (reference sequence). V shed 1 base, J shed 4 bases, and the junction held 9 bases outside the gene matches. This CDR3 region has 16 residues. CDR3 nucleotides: TGTGCCAGCAGCTTAGAACGGGGGGGCGCACGTTACGAGCAGTACTTC. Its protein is CASSLERGGARYEQYF.

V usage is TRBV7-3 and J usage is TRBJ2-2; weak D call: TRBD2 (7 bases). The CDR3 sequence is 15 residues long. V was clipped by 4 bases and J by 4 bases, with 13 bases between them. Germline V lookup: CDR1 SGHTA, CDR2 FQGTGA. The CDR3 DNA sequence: TGTGCCAGCAGCTCGCAGGGAGGGGGCACCGGGGAGCTGTTTTTT. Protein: CASSSQGGGTGELFF.

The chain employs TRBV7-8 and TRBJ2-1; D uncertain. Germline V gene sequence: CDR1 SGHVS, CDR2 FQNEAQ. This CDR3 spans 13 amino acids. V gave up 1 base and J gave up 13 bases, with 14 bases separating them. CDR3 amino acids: CASSLGESRFQFF. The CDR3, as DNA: TGTGCCAGCAGCTTAGGAGAGTCTCGTTTCCAGTTCTTC.

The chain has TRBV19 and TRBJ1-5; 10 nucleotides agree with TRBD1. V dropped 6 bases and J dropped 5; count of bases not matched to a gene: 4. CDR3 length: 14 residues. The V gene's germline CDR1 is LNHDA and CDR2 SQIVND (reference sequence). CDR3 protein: CASRPGQGHQPQHF. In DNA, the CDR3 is TGTGCCAGTAGACCGGGACAGGGGCATCAGCCCCAGCATTTT. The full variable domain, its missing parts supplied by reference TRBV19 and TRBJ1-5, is DGGITQSPKYLFRKEGQNVTLSCEQNLNHDAMYWYRQDPGQGLRLIYYSQIVNDFQKGDIAEGYSVSREKKESFPLTVTSAQKNPTAFYLCASRPGQGHQPQHFGDGTRLSIL.

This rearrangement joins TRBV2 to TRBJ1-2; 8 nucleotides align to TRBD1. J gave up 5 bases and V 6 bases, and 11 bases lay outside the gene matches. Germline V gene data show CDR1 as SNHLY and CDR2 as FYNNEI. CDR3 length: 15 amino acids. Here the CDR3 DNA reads TGTGCCAGCAGATCCTGGACAGGGCTGGAATATGGCTACACCTTC. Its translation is CASRSWTGLEYGYTF.

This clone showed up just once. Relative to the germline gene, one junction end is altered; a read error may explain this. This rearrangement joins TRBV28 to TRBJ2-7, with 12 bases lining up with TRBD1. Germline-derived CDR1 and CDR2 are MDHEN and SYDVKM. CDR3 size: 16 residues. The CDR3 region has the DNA TGTGCCAGCAGTCCGACCGGGACAGGGGGCCGTTACGAGCAATACTTC. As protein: CASSPTGTGGRYEQYF.

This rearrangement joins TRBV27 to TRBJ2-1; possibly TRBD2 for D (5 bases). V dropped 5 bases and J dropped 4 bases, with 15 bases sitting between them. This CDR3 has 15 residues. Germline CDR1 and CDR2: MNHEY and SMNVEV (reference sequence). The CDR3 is CASSGEASRYNEQFF. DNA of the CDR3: TGTGCCAGCAGTGGTGAGGCTAGCAGATACAATGAGCAGTTCTTC.

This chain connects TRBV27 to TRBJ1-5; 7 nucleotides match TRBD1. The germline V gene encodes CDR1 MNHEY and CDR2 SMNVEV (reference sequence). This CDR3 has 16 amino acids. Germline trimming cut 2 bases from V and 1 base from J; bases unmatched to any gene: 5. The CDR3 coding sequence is TGTGCCAGCAGTTTAATAGGGGGCTTCAGCAATCAGCCCCAGCATTTT. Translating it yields CASSLIGGFSNQPQHF.

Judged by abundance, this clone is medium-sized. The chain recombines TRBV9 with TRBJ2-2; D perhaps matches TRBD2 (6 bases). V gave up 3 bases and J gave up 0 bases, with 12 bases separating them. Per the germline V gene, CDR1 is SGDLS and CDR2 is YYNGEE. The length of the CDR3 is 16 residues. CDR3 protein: CASSALASANTGELFF. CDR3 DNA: TGTGCCAGCAGCGCCCTAGCGTCTGCGAACACCGGGGAGCTGTTTTTT. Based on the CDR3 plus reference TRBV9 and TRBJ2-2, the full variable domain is DSGVTQTPKHLITATGQRVTLRCSPRSGDLSVYWYQQSLDQGLQFLIQYYNGEERAKGNILERFSAQQFPDLHSELNLSSLELGDSALYFCASSALASANTGELFFGEGSRLTVL.

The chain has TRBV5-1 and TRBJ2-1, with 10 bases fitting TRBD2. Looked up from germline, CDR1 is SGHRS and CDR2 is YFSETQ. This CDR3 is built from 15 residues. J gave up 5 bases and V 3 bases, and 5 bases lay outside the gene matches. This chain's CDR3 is CASSWTSGQNNEQFF. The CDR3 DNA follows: TGCGCCAGCAGCTGGACTAGCGGACAAAACAATGAGCAGTTCTTC.